This T cell receptor (beta chain) was sequenced in a study of shared clonotypes between healthy human individuals. Study-level information: The plates for each donor numbered three CD4 naive, three CD4 memory, two CD8 naive and one CD8 memory.

Study-level findings and limits: As a rule, naive subsets had a larger estimated richness than memory subsets.

Splitting the CD4+ cells yielded a CD45RA+ naive subset and a CD45RA-negative memory subset. This table comes from immunoSEQ multiplex PCR, and its TCRdb copy is limited to in-frame clones, with some not included. The table includes fewer than 1.6 million clones, 97% to 99% detected once. This clone appeared a single time. Its antigen is unknown. This CDR3 region has 14 residues. Germline CDR1 and CDR2: KGHSH and LQKENI. The V gene lost 3 bases and the J gene lost 10 bases, with 17 bases spanning the gap. This chain links TRBV18 with TRBJ2-3; D call uncertain. This receptor was obtained from a man aged 25 to 45 in good health. Input material: naive CD4+ T cells sorted from blood. This sample's subset: CD45RA+ positively selected. CDR3 DNA sequence: TGTGCCAGCTCACCCCCCCAGCCCAGCTTGGCGCAGTATTTT. It encodes CASSPPQPSLAQYF.